Below, 7 T cell receptor beta chains from the same sample are listed, as sequenced in a study of shared clonotypes between healthy human individuals. Measured with immunoSEQ multiplex PCR; TCRdb has only the in-frame clones, and not every one. This sample has under 2.5 million clones, with 92% found just once. Sequencing was carried out using naive CD4+ T cells from PBMCs. The subset was: CD45RA+ positively selected. These receptor sequences come from a young man in good health. Some clones in this sample may be carry-over from other donors' samples.

The V and J genes are TRBV11-2 and TRBJ2-1, with 11 bases lining up with TRBD2. After removal of 0 bases from V and 1 base from J, the junction contained 8 bases not matched to a gene. The germline V gene encodes CDR1 SGHAT and CDR2 FQNNGV. This CDR3 has 19 amino acids. DNA for the CDR3: TGTGCCAGCAGCTTAGATGGGGTTAGCGGGAGGGTTTCCTACAATGAGCAGTTCTTC. Protein: CASSLDGVSGRVSYNEQFF.

The V gene is TRBV7-8, the J gene TRBJ1-5; D is ambiguous. The CDR3 has 16 amino acids. V was trimmed by 1 base and J by 3 bases, leaving 13 bases between them. CDR1 and CDR2 from the germline V gene are SGHVS and FQNEAQ. The CDR3 region has the DNA TGTGCCAGCAGCTTAGGCTCGGACTCTTACAATCAGCCCCAGCATTTT. Translation gives CASSLGSDSYNQPQHF. Combining the CDR3 with reference TRBV7-8 and TRBJ1-5 gives the whole variable domain GAGVSQSPRYKVAKRGQDVALRCDPISGHVSLFWYQQALGQGPEFLTYFQNEAQLDKSGLPSDRFFAERPEGSVSTLKIQRTQQEDSAVYLCASSLGSDSYNQPQHFGDGTRLSIL.

This clone was picked up one time. The chain joins TRBV4-1 to TRBJ2-2; TRBD2 matches 9 bases. Trimming removed 6 bases from V and 4 bases from J; junction bases left unmatched: 18. This CDR3 is built from 19 residues. In germline, CDR1 is MGHRA, CDR2 YSYEKL. Here the CDR3 DNA reads TGCGCCAGCAGGCCAACGTCGCTAGCGGGACCCCGCCTCACCGGGGAGCTGTTTTTT. Translated: CASRPTSLAGPRLTGELFF.

This clone was recorded a few times. This chain uses TRBV2 with TRBJ1-1; D is unclear. The CDR3 is 11 amino acids. Germline CDR1 and CDR2: SNHLY and FYNNEI. V gave up 5 bases and J gave up 1 base, with 2 bases separating them. For the CDR3, the DNA is TGTGCCAGCAGTAAGAACACTGAAGCTTTCTTT. Protein: CASSKNTEAFF.

This chain connects TRBV29-1 to TRBJ1-1; D is undetermined. Trimming stripped 1 base from V and 8 bases from J, with 17 bases between. The length of the CDR3 is 14 residues. CDR1 is SQVTM, CDR2 ANQGSEA, per germline. CDR3 nucleotides: TGCAGCGTTGAAGGGGGTTATAGTGGACCCGAAGCTTTCTTT. Protein product: CSVEGGYSGPEAFF.

This chain uses TRBV25-1 with TRBJ2-1, with D possibly called TRBD1 or TRBD2 (5 bases each). Trimming took off 6 bases at V and 7 bases at J, with 16 bases between the two ends. This CDR3 has 14 residues. In germline, CDR1 is MGHDK, CDR2 SYGVNS. Written as DNA, the CDR3 is TGTGCCAGCAGGTCGGGGCAACCCAATAATGAGCAGTTCTTC. Its protein is CASRSGQPNNEQFF. The full variable domain, completed using reference TRBV25-1 and TRBJ2-1, is EADIYQTPRYLVIGTGKKITLECSQTMGHDKMYWYQQDPGMELHLIHYSYGVNSTEKGDLSSESTVSRIRTEHFPLTLESARPSHTSQYLCASRSGQPNNEQFFGPGTRLTVL.

This chain connects TRBV7-2 to TRBJ2-7; D not certain. The CDR3 contains 14 residues. Trimming shortened V by 5 bases and J by 4 bases, and 15 bases separated the two germline ends. The germline CDR1 and CDR2 sequences are SGHTA and FQGNSA. CDR3 residues: CASSILGYGYEQYF. CDR3 nucleotide sequence: TGTGCCAGCAGCATCCTCGGATATGGATACGAGCAGTACTTC.